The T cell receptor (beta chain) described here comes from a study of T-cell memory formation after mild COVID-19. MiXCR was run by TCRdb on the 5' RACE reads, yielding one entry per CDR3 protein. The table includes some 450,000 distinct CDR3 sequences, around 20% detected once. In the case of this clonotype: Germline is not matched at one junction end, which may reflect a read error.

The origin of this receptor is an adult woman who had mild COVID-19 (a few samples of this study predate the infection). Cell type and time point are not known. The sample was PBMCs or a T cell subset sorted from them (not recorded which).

The CDR3 loop reads CASSRSRTGPNQPQRF. CDR3 nucleotides: TGTGCCAGCAGCCGTTCCCGGACAGGACCAAATCAGCCCCAGCGTTTT. The rearrangement joins TRBV12-3 or TRBV12-4 to TRBJ1-5, with TRBD1 matching over 7 bases. The CDR3 has 16 residues.